These 4 T cell receptor beta chains were all obtained from the same sample, sequenced in a study of shared clonotypes between healthy human individuals. Using immunoSEQ multiplex PCR, the repertoire was profiled, and TCRdb retains in-frame clones only, with some absent. Of about 1.1 million clones listed, approximately 77% were seen once; the top ten hold 0.89%. Material for sequencing was memory CD4+ T cells from PBMCs. Noted subset: CD45RA-negative fraction. All receptors come from a man younger than 30 in good health. Some clones in this sample may be carry-over from other donors' samples.

In the case of this clone: Other nucleotide sequences from this sample produce the same CDR3. This chain joins TRBV6-5 and TRBJ2-7; the D gene is possibly TRBD2 (5 bases). The ends were cut back, 0 bases at V and 1 base at J, with 7 bases in the middle. The germline V gene encodes CDR1 MNHEY and CDR2 SVGAGI. The CDR3 spans 14 residues. The CDR3 DNA is TGTGCCAGCAGTTACTCCCGGGGATCCTACGAGCAGTACTTC. As protein: CASSYSRGSYEQYF.

The CDR3 DNA is TGTGCCAGCAGCTTAGATGGCGGTAGCACAGATACGCAGTATTTT. It specifies CASSLDGGSTDTQYF. J is TRBJ2-3 and V is TRBV11-3; D is uncertain. V shed 0 bases and J shed 0 bases, with 7 bases lying between them. This CDR3 comprises 15 residues. CDR1 is SGHNT, CDR2 YENEEA, per germline.

This clone has a handful of counts. Distinct nucleotide sequences in the sample also encode this CDR3. The V call is TRBV9, the J call TRBJ2-2; TRBD2 aligns across 9 bases. V lost 3 bases and J lost 0; bases outside the gene matches: 3. Per the germline V gene, CDR1 is SGDLS and CDR2 is YYNGEE. There are 16 residues in the CDR3. In DNA, the CDR3 is TGTGCCAGCAGCGCGCGACTAGCGGCGAACACCGGGGAGCTGTTTTTT. Translation: CASSARLAANTGELFF.

The chain carries TRBV19 and TRBJ2-5; maybe TRBD2 (5 bases). V gave up 8 bases and J gave up 2 bases, with 12 bases separating them. CDR1 and CDR2 from the germline V gene are LNHDA and SQIVND (reference sequence). There are 13 residues in the CDR3. The CDR3 here is CASAGVQQETQYF. The CDR3, as DNA: TGTGCCAGTGCCGGGGTACAGCAAGAGACCCAGTACTTC. Complete variable domain (other parts from reference TRBV19 and TRBJ2-5): DGGITQSPKYLFRKEGQNVTLSCEQNLNHDAMYWYRQDPGQGLRLIYYSQIVNDFQKGDIAEGYSVSREKKESFPLTVTSAQKNPTAFYLCASAGVQQETQYFGPGTRLLVL.